This T cell receptor beta chain came from a study of beta chain features in type 1 diabetes. General study points: Cells with high TCR expression could be over-represented when cDNA is sequenced.

This clone was detected a few times. Its antigen is currently unknown. V dropped 2 bases and J dropped 1; count of bases not matched to a gene: 7. The CDR3 totals 15 residues. Per the germline V gene, CDR1 is GTSNPN and CDR2 is SVGIG (reference sequence). Expressed TCRB transcripts were sequenced, since all the RNA that had been isolated was reverse transcribed. Assay: immunoSEQ multiplex PCR; the TCRdb copy retains only in-frame clones and omits some. There are almost 350,000 clones in the sample; about 18% occur only once, and 0.044% lies in the top ten. The V and J genes are TRBV30 and TRBJ2-5; 7 nucleotides line up with TRBD1. The TCR comes from a woman between 18 and 30 years old in good health. The material sequenced was naive CD4+ T cells from blood. DNA for the CDR3: TGTGCCTGGAGTAGGGGACAGACCCGCCAAGAGACCCAGTACTTC. Translating it yields CAWSRGQTRQETQYF.